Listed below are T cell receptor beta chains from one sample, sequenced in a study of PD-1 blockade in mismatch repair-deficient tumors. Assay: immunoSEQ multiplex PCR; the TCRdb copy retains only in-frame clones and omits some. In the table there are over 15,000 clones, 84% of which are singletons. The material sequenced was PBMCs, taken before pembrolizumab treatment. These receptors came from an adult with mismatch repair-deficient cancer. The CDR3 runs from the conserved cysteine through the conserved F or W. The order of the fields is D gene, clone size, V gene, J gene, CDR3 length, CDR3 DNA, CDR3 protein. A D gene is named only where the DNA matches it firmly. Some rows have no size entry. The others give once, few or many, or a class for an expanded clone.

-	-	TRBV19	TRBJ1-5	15	TGTGCCAGTAGTAACCCCCAGGGAGGCAATCAGCCCCAGCATTTT	CASSNPQGGNQPQHF
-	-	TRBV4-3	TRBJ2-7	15	TGCGCCAGCAGCCCCCCGACGGGCCAACCGTACGAGCAGTACTTC	CASSPPTGQPYEQYF
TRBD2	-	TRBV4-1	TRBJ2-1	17	TGCGCCAGCAGCCAAGAGTTTGGGCTAGCGGGGGACAATGAGCAGTTCTTC	CASSQEFGLAGDNEQFF
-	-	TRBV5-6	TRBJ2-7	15	TGTGCCAGCAGCCCGGTAGGCCAGGAAAGCTACGAGCAGTACTTC	CASSPVGQESYEQYF
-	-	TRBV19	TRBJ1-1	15	TGTGCCAGTAGTACCTGGCGGACGGGAGACACTGAAGCTTTCTTT	CASSTWRTGDTEAFF
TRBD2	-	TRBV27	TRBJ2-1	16	TGTGCCAGCAGTGTGGGACTAGCAAGTTCCTACAATGAGCAGTTCTTC	CASSVGLASSYNEQFF
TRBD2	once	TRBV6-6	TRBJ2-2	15	TGTGCCAGCAGTACGGGACTAGCGGGAGACCGGGAGCTGTTTTTT	CASSTGLAGDRELFF
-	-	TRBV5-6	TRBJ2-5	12	TGTGCCAGCAGCTTCGGTCGAGAGACCCAGTACTTC	CASSFGRETQYF
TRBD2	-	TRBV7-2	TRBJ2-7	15	TGTGCCAGCAGCAAACGGACTAGCGGATCCTACGAGCAGTACTTC	CASSKRTSGSYEQYF
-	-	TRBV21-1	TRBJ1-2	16	TGTGCCAGCAATCAAGCGAGGGAAGGCTCTAACTATGGCTACACCTTC	CASNQAREGSNYGYTF
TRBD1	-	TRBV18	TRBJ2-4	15	TGTGCCAGCTCGCTTACAGGGGATGCCAAAAACATTCAGTACTTC	CASSLTGDAKNIQYF
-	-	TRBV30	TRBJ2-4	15	TGTGCCTGGGCCGAGGCAGGGACCGCCAAAAACATTCAGTACTTC	CAWAEAGTAKNIQYF
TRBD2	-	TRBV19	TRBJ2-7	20	TGTGCCAGTAGTCCACACTTTTTGTCCTGGCGGGAGGGCCTTACGTACGAGCAGTACTTC	CASSPHFLSWREGLTYEQYF
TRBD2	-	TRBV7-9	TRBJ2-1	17	TGTGCCAGCCGTGCCCCTGTAGCTAGCGGGAGCTACAATGAGCAGTTCTTC	CASRAPVASGSYNEQFF
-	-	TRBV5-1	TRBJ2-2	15	TGCGCCAGCAGCTTGGACTTCGCGAACACCGGGGAGCTGTTTTTT	CASSLDFANTGELFF
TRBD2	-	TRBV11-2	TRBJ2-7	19	TGTGCCAGCAGCTTAGGGCGGTATAGCGGGAGAGGGAGCTCCTACGAGCAGTACTTC	CASSLGRYSGRGSSYEQYF
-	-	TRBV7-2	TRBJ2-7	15	TGTGCCAGCAGCTTAAGCCTTCTTGGGGACTACGAGCAGTACTTC	CASSLSLLGDYEQYF
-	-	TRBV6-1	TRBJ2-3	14	TGTGCCAGCACCAAGGGTCAGATCACAGATACGCAGTATTTT	CASTKGQITDTQYF
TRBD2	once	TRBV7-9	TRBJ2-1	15	TGTGCCAGCAGCTACGGGACTAGTAGAAACAATGAGCAGTTCTTC	CASSYGTSRNNEQFF
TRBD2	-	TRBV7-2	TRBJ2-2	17	TGTGCCAGCAGCCAGAGTAGCGGGAGGGCCCTAACCGGGGAGCTGTTTTTT	CASSQSSGRALTGELFF
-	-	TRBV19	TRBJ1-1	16	TGTGCCAGTAGTACCCTACAGGGAAGGGCGAATACTGAAGCTTTCTTT	CASSTLQGRANTEAFF
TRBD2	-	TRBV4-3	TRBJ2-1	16	TGCGCCAGCAGCCAACCTACTAGCGGGAGTTACAATGAGCAGTTCTTC	CASSQPTSGSYNEQFF
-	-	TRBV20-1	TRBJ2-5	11	TGCAGTGCTAGAGTTACGGAGACCCAGTACTTC	CSARVTETQYF
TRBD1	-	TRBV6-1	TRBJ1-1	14	TGTGCCAGCAGTCCACGACAGGGCTTCACTGAAGCTTTCTTT	CASSPRQGFTEAFF
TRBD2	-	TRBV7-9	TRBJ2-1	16	TGTGCCAGCAGCTTAGATGCGGGAGCGGTCTACAATGAGCAGTTCTTC	CASSLDAGAVYNEQFF
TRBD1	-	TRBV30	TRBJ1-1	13	TGTGCCTTGGACAGGCGGGGGAACACTGAAGCTTTCTTT	CALDRRGNTEAFF
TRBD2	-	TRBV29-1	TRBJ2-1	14	TGCAGCGCCCGACTAGCGGGAGCTAACAATGAGCAGTTCTTC	CSARLAGANNEQFF
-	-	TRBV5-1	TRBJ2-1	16	TGCGCCAGCAGCTTGCCCCCAGGGAGCTCCTACAATGAGCAGTTCTTC	CASSLPPGSSYNEQFF